This TCR beta chain was captured by sequencing in a study of shared clonotypes between healthy human individuals. At the level of the study: Per-donor plates numbered three CD4 naive, three CD4 memory, two CD8 naive and one CD8 memory.

Germline V gene data show CDR1 as SGHTA and CDR2 as FQGNSA. V lost 5 bases, J lost 7 bases, and 9 bases stayed unmatched. This CDR3 comprises 14 residues. TCRdb's table, derived via immunoSEQ multiplex PCR, lists solely in-frame clones and lacks some. This table has a few million clones, 85% to 95% appearing once. Sequencing input: naive CD4+ T cells from PBMCs. Specified subset: CD45RA+ positively selected. The chain couples TRBV7-2 to TRBJ2-5, with TRBD1 matching 8 bases. The receptor was derived from a man aged 18-30 years in good health. Some clones in this sample may be carry-over from other donors' samples. Here the CDR3 reads CASSISQGAGTQYF. CDR3 nucleotide sequence: TGTGCCAGCAGCATATCTCAGGGGGCAGGGACCCAGTACTTC.